This TCR beta chain comes out of a study of T cells in Graves' hyperthyroidism and ophthalmopathy. Study-level background: Prior to any treatment, at the point of initial diagnosis, peripheral blood was collected.

It was RNA transcripts that yielded the amplified TCR beta CDR3 regions. The TCR CDR3 first-round RT-PCR relied on the HTBI primer set. MiXCR, run by TCRdb on the multiplex PCR reads, gives a single entry per CDR3 protein. The sample lists about 280,000 distinct CDR3 sequences, less than 30% occurring once. This clonotype was detected ten times or more. The receptor was isolated from a man in his forties with Graves' hyperthyroidism that later progressed to Graves' ophthalmopathy. The specimen sequenced was blood.

This chain's CDR3 is CASSYSTSAQETQYF. The DNA for the CDR3 is TGTGCCAGCAGTTACTCGACTAGCGCCCAAGAGACCCAGTACTTC. This sequence joins TRBV6-5 and TRBJ2-5; TRBD2 matches at 8 bases. Germline CDR1 and CDR2: MNHEY and SVGAGI. This CDR3 region has 15 residues. The V segment lost 0 bases and the J segment 1 base; nucleotides outside the gene matches: 1.